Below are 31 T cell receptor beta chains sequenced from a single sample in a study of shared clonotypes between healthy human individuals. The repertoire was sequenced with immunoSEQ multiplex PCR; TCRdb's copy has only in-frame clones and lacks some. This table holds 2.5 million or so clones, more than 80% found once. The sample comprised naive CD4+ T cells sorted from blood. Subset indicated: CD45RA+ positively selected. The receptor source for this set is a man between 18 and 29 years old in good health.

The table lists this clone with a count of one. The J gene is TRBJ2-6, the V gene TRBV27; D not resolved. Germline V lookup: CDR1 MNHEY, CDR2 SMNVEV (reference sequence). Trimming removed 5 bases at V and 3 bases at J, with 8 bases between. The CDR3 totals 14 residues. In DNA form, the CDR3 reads TGTGCCAGCAGTGCCCTTCGTGGGGCCAACGTCCTGACTTTC. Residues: CASSALRGANVLTF.

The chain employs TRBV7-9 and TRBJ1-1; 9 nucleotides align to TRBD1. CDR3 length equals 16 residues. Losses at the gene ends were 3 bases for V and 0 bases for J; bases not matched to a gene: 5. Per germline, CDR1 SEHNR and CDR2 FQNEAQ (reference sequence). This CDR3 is CASSLGQGPLNTEAFF. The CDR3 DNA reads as TGTGCCAGCAGCTTGGGACAGGGCCCCTTGAACACTGAAGCTTTCTTT.

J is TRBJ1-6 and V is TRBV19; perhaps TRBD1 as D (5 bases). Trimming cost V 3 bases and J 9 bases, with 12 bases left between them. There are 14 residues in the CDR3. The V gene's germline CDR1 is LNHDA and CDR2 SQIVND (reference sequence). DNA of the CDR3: TGTGCCAGTAGTATCCAGGGCGGAAGTTCACCCCTCCACTTT. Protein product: CASSIQGGSSPLHF.

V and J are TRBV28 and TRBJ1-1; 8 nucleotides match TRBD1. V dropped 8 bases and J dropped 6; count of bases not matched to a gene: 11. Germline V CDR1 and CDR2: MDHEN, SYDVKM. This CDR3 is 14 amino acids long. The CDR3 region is CASFGGTGRAEAFF. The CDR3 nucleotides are TGTGCCAGCTTCGGGGGGACAGGACGCGCTGAAGCTTTCTTT.

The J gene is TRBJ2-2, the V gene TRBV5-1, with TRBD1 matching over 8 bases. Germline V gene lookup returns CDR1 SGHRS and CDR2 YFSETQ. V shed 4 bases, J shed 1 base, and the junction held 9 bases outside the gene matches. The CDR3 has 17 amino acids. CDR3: CASSVGQGLENTGELFF. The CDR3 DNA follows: TGCGCCAGCAGCGTAGGACAGGGTTTAGAGAACACCGGGGAGCTGTTTTTT.

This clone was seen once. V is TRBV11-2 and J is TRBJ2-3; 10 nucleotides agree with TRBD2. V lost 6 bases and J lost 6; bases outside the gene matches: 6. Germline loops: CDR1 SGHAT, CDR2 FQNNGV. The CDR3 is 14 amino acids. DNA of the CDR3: TGTGCCAGCAGGGCTAGCGGGAGCGGGGATACGCAGTATTTT. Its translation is CASRASGSGDTQYF.

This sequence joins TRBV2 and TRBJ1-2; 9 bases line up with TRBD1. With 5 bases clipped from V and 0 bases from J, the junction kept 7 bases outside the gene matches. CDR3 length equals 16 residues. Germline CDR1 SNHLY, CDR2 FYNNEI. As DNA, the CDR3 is TGTGCCAGCAGTCTACCGGGACAGGGTACTAACTATGGCTACACCTTC. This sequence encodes CASSLPGQGTNYGYTF.

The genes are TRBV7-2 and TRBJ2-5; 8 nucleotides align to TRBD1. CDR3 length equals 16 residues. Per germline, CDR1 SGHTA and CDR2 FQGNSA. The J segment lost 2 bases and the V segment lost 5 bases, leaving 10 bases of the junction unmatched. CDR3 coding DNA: TGTGCCAGCAGCCCTGGACAGGGTTTAATTCAAGAGACCCAGTACTTC. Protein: CASSPGQGLIQETQYF.

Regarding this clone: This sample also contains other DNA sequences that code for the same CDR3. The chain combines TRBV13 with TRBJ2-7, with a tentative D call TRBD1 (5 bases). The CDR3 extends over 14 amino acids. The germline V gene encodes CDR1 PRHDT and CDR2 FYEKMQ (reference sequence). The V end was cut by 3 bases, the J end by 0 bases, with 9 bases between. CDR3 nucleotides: TGTGCCAGCAGCTTTTCGGACAACTCCTACGAGCAGTACTTC. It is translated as CASSFSDNSYEQYF.

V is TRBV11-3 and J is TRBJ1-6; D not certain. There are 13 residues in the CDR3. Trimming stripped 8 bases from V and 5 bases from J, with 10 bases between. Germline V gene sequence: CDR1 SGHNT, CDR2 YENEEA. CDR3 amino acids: CASPSSDNSPLHF. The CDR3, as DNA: TGTGCCAGCCCCTCCAGTGATAATTCACCCCTCCACTTT.

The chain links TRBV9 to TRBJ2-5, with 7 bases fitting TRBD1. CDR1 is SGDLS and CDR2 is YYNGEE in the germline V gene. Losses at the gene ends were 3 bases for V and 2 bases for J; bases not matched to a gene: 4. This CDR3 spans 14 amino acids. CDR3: CASSAHRGQETQYF. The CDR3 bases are TGTGCCAGCAGCGCCCACAGGGGACAAGAGACCCAGTACTTC.

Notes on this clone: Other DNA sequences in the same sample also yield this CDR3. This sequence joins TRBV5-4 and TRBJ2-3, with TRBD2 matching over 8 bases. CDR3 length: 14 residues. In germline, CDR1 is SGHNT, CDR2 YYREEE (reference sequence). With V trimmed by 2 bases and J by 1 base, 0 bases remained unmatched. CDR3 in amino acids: CASSLLAGTDTQYF. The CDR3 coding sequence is TGTGCCAGCAGCTTACTAGCGGGCACAGATACGCAGTATTTT.

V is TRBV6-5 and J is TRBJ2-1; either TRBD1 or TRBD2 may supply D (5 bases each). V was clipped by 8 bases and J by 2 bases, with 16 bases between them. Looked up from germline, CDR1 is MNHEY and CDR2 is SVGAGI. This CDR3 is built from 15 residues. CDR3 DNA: TGTGCCAGCTCCTTTGGGGGAGTTCCCTACAATGAGCAGTTCTTC. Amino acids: CASSFGGVPYNEQFF.

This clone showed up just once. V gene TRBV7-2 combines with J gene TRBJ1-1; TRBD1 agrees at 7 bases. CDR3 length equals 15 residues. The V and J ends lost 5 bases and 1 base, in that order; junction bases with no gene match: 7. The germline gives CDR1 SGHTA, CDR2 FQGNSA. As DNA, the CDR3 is TGTGCCAGCAGCCCCTGGGACAGTAAGAACACTGAAGCTTTCTTT. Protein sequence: CASSPWDSKNTEAFF.

The CDR3: CASSYPGQFSPLHF. For the CDR3, the DNA is TGTGCCAGCAGTTACCCCGGACAGTTCTCACCCCTCCACTTT. This chain uses TRBV6-5 with TRBJ1-6; a possible D gene is TRBD1 (6 bases). CDR1 MNHEY and CDR2 SVGAGI come from the germline V gene. CDR3 length: 14 residues. Trimming removed 2 bases at V and 10 bases at J, with 12 bases between.

The CDR3 here is CASSLPMDRGYGYTF. As DNA, the CDR3 is TGTGCCAGCAGTTTACCTATGGACAGGGGCTATGGCTACACCTTC. The chain joins TRBV28 to TRBJ1-2, with TRBD1 identical over 9 bases. This CDR3 spans 15 amino acids. V trimming: 2 bases; J trimming: 4 bases; junction bases outside the gene matches: 5. Germline CDR1 and CDR2: MDHEN and SYDVKM.

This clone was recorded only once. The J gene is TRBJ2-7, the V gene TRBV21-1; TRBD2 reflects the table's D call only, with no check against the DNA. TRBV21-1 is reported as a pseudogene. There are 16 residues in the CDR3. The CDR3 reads CASSSKLAGPSYEQYF. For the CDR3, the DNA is TGTGCCAGCAGCAGCAAACTAGCGGGCCCATCCTACGAGCAGTACTTC.

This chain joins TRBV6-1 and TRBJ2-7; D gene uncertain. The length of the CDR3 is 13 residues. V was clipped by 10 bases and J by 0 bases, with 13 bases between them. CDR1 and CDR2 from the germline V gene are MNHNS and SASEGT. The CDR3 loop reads CATSKASSYEQYF. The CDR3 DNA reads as TGTGCCACATCGAAAGCGAGCTCCTACGAGCAGTACTTC.

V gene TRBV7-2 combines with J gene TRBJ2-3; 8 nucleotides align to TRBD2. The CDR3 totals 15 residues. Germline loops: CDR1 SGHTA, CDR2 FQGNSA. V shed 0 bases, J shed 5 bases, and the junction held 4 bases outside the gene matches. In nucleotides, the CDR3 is TGTGCCAGCAGCTTAGCGCGGGGGGCAGGAGATACGCAGTATTTT. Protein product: CASSLARGAGDTQYF.

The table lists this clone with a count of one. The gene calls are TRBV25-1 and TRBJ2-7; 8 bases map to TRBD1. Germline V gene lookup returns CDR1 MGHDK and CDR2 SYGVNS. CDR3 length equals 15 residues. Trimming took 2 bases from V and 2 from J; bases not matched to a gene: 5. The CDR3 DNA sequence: TGTGCCAGCAGTGAACCGGGACAGGTTCCCTACGAGCAGTACTTC. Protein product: CASSEPGQVPYEQYF.

CDR3 in DNA: TGTGCCAGCGCGGGCAGCTACTCTGGAAACACCATATATTTT. Protein: CASAGSYSGNTIYF. The chain recombines TRBV6-5 with TRBJ1-3; D is unresolved. The CDR3 has 14 residues. The V end lost 8 bases, the J end lost 0 bases, and 11 bases lay between the germline ends. Per the germline V gene, CDR1 is MNHEY and CDR2 is SVGAGI.

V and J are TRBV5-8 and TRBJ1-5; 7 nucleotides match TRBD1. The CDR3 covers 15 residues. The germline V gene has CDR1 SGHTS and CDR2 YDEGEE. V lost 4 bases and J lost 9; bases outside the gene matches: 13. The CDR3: CASSPGDSGVRPQHF. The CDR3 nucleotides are TGTGCCAGCAGCCCGGGGGACAGTGGGGTGCGGCCCCAGCATTTT.

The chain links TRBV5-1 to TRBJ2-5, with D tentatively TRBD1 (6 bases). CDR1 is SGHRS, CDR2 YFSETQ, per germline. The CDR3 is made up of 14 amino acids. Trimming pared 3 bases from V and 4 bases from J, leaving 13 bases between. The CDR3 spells CASSSTQGPETQYF. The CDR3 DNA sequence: TGCGCCAGCAGCTCGACACAGGGTCCAGAGACCCAGTACTTC.

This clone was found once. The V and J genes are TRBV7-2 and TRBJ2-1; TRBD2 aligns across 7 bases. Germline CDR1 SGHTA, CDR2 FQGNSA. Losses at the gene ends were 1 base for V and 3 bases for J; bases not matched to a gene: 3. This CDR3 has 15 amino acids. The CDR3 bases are TGTGCCAGCAGCTTAGAAATAGCGGGCTACAATGAGCAGTTCTTC. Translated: CASSLEIAGYNEQFF.

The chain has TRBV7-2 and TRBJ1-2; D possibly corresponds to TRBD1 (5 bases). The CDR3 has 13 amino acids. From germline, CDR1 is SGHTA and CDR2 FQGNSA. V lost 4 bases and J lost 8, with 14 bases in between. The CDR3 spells CASSSFREDGYTF. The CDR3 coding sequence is TGTGCCAGCAGCTCGTTCAGGGAGGACGGCTACACCTTC.

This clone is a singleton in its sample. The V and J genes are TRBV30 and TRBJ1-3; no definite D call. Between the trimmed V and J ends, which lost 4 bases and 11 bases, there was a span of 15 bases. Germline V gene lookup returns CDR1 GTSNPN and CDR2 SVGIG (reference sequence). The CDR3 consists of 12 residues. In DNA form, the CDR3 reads TGTGCCTGGACGAACGGACGGGAGGCCATATATTTT. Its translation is CAWTNGREAIYF.

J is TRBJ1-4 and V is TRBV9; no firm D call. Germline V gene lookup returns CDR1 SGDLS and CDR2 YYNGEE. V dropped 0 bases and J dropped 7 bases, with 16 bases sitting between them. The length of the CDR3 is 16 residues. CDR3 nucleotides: TGTGCCAGCAGCGTAGCTGGCGGGAGTGGTAGTGAAAAACTGTTTTTT. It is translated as CASSVAGGSGSEKLFF.

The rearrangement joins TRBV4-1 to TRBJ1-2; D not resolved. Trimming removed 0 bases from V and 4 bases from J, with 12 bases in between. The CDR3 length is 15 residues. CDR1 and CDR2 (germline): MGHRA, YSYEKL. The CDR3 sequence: CASSQDVQQLYGYTF. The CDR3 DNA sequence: TGCGCCAGCAGCCAAGATGTACAGCAACTCTATGGCTACACCTTC.

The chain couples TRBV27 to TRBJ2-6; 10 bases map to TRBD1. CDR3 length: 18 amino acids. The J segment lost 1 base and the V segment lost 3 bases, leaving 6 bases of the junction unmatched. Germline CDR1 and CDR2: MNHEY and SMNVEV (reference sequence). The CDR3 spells CASSFRDRGFSGANVLTF. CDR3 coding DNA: TGTGCCAGCAGTTTCCGGGACAGGGGTTTTTCTGGGGCCAACGTCCTGACTTTC.

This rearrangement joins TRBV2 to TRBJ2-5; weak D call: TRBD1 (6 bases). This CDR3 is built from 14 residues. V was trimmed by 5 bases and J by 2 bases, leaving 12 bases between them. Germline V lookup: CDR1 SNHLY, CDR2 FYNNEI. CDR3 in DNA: TGTGCCAGCAGTAAGGACAGTCCTCAAGAGACCCAGTACTTC. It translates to CASSKDSPQETQYF. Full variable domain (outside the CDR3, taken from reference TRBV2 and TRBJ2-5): EPEVTQTPSHQVTQMGQEVILRCVPISNHLYFYWYRQILGQKVEFLVSFYNNEISEKSEIFDDQFSVERPDGSNFTLKIRSTKLEDSAMYFCASSKDSPQETQYFGPGTRLLVL.

CDR3 in DNA: TGTGCCAGCAGCTTGGCCCAGAGGGAGGCTACTAGCACAGATACGCAGTATTTT. It encodes CASSLAQREATSTDTQYF. J is TRBJ2-3 and V is TRBV5-4, with D maybe TRBD2 (6 bases). The CDR3 consists of 18 residues. Germline-derived CDR1 and CDR2 are SGHNT and YYREEE (reference sequence). V lost 0 bases and J lost 0, with 17 bases in between.